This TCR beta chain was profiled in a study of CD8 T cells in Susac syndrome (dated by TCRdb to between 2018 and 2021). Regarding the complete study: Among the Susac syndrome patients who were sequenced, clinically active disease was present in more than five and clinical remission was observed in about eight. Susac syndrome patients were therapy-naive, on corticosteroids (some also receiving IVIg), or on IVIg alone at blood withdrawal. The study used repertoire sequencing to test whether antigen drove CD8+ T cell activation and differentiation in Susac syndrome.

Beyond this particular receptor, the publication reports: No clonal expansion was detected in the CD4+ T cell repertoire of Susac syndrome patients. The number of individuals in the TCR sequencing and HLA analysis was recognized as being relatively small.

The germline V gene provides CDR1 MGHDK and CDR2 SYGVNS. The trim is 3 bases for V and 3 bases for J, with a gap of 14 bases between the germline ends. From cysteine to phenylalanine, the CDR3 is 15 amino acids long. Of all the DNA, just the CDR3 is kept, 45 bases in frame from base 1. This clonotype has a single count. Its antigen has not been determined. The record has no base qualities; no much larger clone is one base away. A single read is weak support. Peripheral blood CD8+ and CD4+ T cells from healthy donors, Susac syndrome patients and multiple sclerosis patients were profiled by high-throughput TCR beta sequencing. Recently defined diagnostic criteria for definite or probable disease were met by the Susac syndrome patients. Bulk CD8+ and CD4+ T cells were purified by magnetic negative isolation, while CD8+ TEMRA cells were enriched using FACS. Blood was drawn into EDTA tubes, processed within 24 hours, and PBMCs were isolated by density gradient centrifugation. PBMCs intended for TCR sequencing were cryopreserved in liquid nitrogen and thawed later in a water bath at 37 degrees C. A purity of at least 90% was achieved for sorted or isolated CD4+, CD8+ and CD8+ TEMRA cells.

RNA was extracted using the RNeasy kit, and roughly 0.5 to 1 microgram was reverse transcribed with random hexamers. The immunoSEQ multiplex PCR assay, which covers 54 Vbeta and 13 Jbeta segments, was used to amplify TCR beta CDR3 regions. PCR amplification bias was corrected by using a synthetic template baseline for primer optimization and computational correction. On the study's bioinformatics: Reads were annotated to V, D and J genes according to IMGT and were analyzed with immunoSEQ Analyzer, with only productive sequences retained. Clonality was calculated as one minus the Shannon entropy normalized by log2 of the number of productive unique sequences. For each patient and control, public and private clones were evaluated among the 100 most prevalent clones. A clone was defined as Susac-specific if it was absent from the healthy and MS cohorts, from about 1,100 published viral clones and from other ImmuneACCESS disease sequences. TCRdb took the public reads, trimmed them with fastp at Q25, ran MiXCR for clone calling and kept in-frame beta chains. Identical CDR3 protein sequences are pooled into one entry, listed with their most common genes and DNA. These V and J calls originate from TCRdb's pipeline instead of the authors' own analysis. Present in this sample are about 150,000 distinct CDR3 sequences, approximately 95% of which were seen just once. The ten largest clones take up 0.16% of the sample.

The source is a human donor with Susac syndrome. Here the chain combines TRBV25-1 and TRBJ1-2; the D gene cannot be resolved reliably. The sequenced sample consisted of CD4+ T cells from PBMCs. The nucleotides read TGTGCCAGCAGTGACTTCGGGGTACAGTACTATGGCTACACCTTC. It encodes CASSDFGVQYYGYTF.